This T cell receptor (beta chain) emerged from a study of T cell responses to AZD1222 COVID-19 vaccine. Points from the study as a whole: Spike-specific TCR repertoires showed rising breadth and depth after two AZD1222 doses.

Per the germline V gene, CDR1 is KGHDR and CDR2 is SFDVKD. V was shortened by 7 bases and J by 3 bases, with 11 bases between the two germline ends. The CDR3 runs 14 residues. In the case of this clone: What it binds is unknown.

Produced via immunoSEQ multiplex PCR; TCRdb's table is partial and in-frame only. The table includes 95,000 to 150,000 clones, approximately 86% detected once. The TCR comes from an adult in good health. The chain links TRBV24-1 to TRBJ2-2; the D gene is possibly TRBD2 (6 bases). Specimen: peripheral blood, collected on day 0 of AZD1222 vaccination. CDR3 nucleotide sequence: TGTGCCACCAGACCAAGCGGGTACACCGGGGAGCTGTTTTTT. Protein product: CATRPSGYTGELFF.